Each of the 28 T cell receptor beta chains below was sequenced from the same sample in a study of T cell repertoires in ileal Crohn's disease. Assay used: immunoSEQ multiplex PCR; TCRdb lists only in-frame clones, some missing. The data show about 14,000 clones, approximately 78% seen once. The sequenced sample consisted of ileal tissue. These receptors all stem from an adult with Crohn's disease.

V is TRBV6-5 and J is TRBJ2-7, with TRBD2 matching over 11 bases. The CDR3 extends over 16 amino acids. The germline V gene encodes CDR1 MNHEY and CDR2 SVGAGI. Trimming at V came to 3 bases and at J to 2 bases, leaving 6 bases not matched to a gene. The CDR3 DNA reads as TGTGCCAGCAGTTATCAAGGGACTAGCGGACCCTACGAGCAGTACTTC. Amino acid sequence: CASSYQGTSGPYEQYF.

This rearrangement joins TRBV5-1 to TRBJ1-6; 11 nucleotides match TRBD1. Unmatched junction bases numbered 6, after V lost 3 bases and J lost 10 bases. This CDR3 is built from 15 residues. CDR1 is SGHRS and CDR2 is YFSETQ in the germline V gene. The CDR3 DNA reads as TGCGCCAGCAGCTCGGGGACAGGGGGTGTATCACCCCTCCACTTT. This gives the protein CASSSGTGGVSPLHF.

The J gene is TRBJ2-3, the V gene TRBV4-2; 8 nucleotides match TRBD2. The CDR3 has 17 amino acids. CDR1 is LGHNA and CDR2 is YNFKEQ in the germline V gene. Unmatched junction bases numbered 9, after V lost 0 bases and J lost 4 bases. This CDR3 is CASSQDSGGGFADTQYF. CDR3 in DNA: TGTGCCAGCAGCCAAGATTCTGGCGGGGGGTTTGCAGATACGCAGTATTTT.

The CDR3 loop reads CASSPRTGPRYF. The CDR3 nucleotides read TGTGCCAGCAGTCCCCGGACAGGCCCCAGGTACTTC. The genes are TRBV6-5 and TRBJ2-7, with 7 bases identical to TRBD1. The CDR3 has 12 amino acids. V lost 5 bases and J lost 12; bases outside the gene matches: 10. Germline CDR1 reads MNHEY; CDR2 reads SVGAGI.

The sample holds a few counts of this clone. The chain joins TRBV15 to TRBJ2-5, with 7 bases fitting TRBD2. Germline assignment: CDR1 LNHNV and CDR2 YYDKDF (reference sequence). The CDR3 has 16 amino acids. Trimming removed 3 bases from V and 7 bases from J; junction bases left unmatched: 14. The CDR3 region is CATSRLQLATQWTQYF. The CDR3 coding sequence is TGTGCCACCAGCAGGTTACAACTAGCGACACAATGGACCCAGTACTTC.

This chain connects TRBV14 to TRBJ1-6, with D uncertain. The CDR3 contains 14 residues. The V end was cut by 0 bases, the J end by 10 bases, with 10 bases between. Looked up from germline, CDR1 is SGHDN and CDR2 is FVKESK. The CDR3 loop is CASSQDRRLSPLHF. The CDR3 nucleotides are TGTGCCAGCAGCCAAGATCGGCGGTTATCACCCCTCCACTTT.

The rearrangement uses TRBV30 and TRBJ2-2, with D hard to call. The V gene's germline CDR1 is GTSNPN and CDR2 SVGIG (reference sequence). The CDR3 covers 12 residues. Deletions cut 0 bases from V and 6 bases from J, with 5 bases between. CDR3 region: CAWSVESGELFF. The CDR3 bases are TGTGCCTGGAGTGTGGAGTCCGGGGAGCTGTTTTTT.

This chain connects TRBV5-1 to TRBJ2-3; TRBD2 agrees at 11 bases. Germline lookup yields CDR1 SGHRS and CDR2 YFSETQ. The CDR3 length is 16 residues. Trimming took 2 bases from V and 2 from J; bases not matched to a gene: 4. This chain's CDR3 is CASSFLAGGPTDTQYF. The CDR3 nucleotides are TGCGCCAGCAGCTTTCTAGCGGGGGGTCCCACAGATACGCAGTATTTT.

The chain links TRBV28 to TRBJ1-1, with 7 bases aligning to TRBD1. Germline values: CDR1 MDHEN, CDR2 SYDVKM. This CDR3 is 13 amino acids long. With V trimmed by 1 base and J by 12 bases, 8 bases remained unmatched. The CDR3 here is CASSLFRTGGSFF. The CDR3, as DNA: TGTGCCAGCAGTTTATTTAGGACAGGAGGCTCTTTCTTT.

The chain uses TRBV28 and TRBJ1-2; 7 bases align to TRBD1. The CDR3 is 14 amino acids. From germline, CDR1 is MDHEN and CDR2 SYDVKM. The V gene end was trimmed by 4 bases and the J gene end by 7 bases; junction bases not matched to a gene: 9. The CDR3 nucleotides read TGTGCCAGCAGTTCGGACAGGAGAAGTTCTGGCTACACCTTC. It yields the protein CASSSDRRSSGYTF.

V gene TRBV6-1 combines with J gene TRBJ2-4, with a weak D call TRBD2 (5 bases). This CDR3 contains 15 residues. V was pared by 6 bases and J by 0 bases, with 12 bases between. Germline V lookup: CDR1 MNHNS, CDR2 SASEGT. CDR3 loop: CASRADGIAKNIQYF. In nucleotides, the CDR3 is TGTGCCAGCAGGGCCGACGGGATAGCCAAAAACATTCAGTACTTC.

The J gene is TRBJ1-2, the V gene TRBV10-3, with TRBD1 matching 10 bases. Germline lookup yields CDR1 ENHRY and CDR2 SYGVKD. The J segment lost 4 bases and the V segment lost 6 bases, leaving 5 bases of the junction unmatched. The CDR3 length is 14 residues. The chain's CDR3 is CAISDRGRPYGYTF. The CDR3, as DNA: TGTGCCATCAGCGACAGGGGGCGTCCCTATGGCTACACCTTC.

The sample holds a few counts of this clone. The chain joins TRBV6-5 to TRBJ1-1; no clear D. The CDR3 is 15 residues long. Germline V gene data show CDR1 as MNHEY and CDR2 as SVGAGI. The V and J ends lost 8 bases and 2 bases respectively, with 18 bases between them. As DNA, the CDR3 is TGTGCCAGCGGTTCTTTGTCAACAAGTAACACTGAAGCTTTCTTT. Translated: CASGSLSTSNTEAFF.

V and J are TRBV28 and TRBJ1-6, with 11 bases identical to TRBD1. Germline V gives CDR1 MDHEN, CDR2 SYDVKM. V was clipped by 4 bases and J by 8 bases; unmatched bases: 1. The CDR3 contains 14 residues. CDR3 protein: CASSSGQGDSPLHF. The CDR3, as DNA: TGTGCCAGCAGTTCGGGACAGGGGGATTCACCCCTCCACTTT.

This sequence joins TRBV18 and TRBJ2-5, with 9 bases aligning to TRBD2. The CDR3 runs 16 residues. Per germline, CDR1 KGHSH and CDR2 LQKENI. J lost 3 bases, V lost 1 base, and 6 bases had no gene match. The DNA of the CDR3 is TGTGCCAGCTCACCACTGGTCGCTAGCGGGAAAGAGACCCAGTACTTC. It translates to CASSPLVASGKETQYF.

The gene calls are TRBV27 and TRBJ1-6; D possibly corresponds to TRBD1 (5 bases). V was pared by 3 bases and J by 5 bases, with 8 bases between. CDR3 size: 14 residues. CDR1 MNHEY and CDR2 SMNVEV come from the germline V gene (reference sequence). Here the CDR3 reads CASSFGADNSPLHF. The DNA for the CDR3 is TGTGCCAGCAGTTTTGGGGCCGATAATTCACCCCTCCACTTT.

This clone is medium-sized (0.01 to 0.1%) by share. The V call is TRBV18, the J call TRBJ1-1; TRBD1 matches at 11 bases. This CDR3 spans 14 amino acids. Germline V gives CDR1 KGHSH, CDR2 LQKENI. The V segment lost 2 bases and the J segment 11 bases; nucleotides outside the gene matches: 7. The CDR3, as DNA: TGTGCCAGCTCACCAGAGGGACAGGGGGTGACGGCTTTCTTT. Translated, it gives CASSPEGQGVTAFF.

The rearrangement uses TRBV19 and TRBJ2-3, with D possibly TRBD1 on 5 matching bases. CDR1 and CDR2 from the germline V gene are LNHDA and SQIVND (reference sequence). The CDR3 is made up of 13 amino acids. Deletions cut 7 bases from V and 2 bases from J, with 10 bases between. DNA of the CDR3: TGTGCCAGTAAGGACAAGAACACAGATACGCAGTATTTT. The encoded protein is CASKDKNTDTQYF.

The rearrangement links TRBV28 to TRBJ1-1; perhaps TRBD1 as D (6 bases). CDR1 and CDR2 (germline): MDHEN, SYDVKM. Trimming cost V 6 bases and J 1 base, with 6 bases left between them. This CDR3 comprises 12 residues. The DNA of the CDR3 is TGTGCCAGCAGGACAGGGAACACTGAAGCTTTCTTT. Translation: CASRTGNTEAFF.

The chain joins TRBV18 to TRBJ1-5; TRBD1 aligns across 7 bases. V dropped 2 bases and J dropped 6; count of bases not matched to a gene: 7. The CDR3 runs 15 residues. CDR1 is KGHSH and CDR2 is LQKENI in the germline V gene. CDR3 sequence: CASSPGPGGSQPQHF. The CDR3 DNA follows: TGTGCCAGCTCACCAGGGCCAGGGGGTTCTCAGCCCCAGCATTTT.

The V gene is TRBV6-5, the J gene TRBJ1-6; 11 nucleotides match TRBD1. V was pared by 6 bases and J by 9 bases, with 4 bases of the junction left unmatched. The CDR3 is 14 residues long. In germline, CDR1 is MNHEY, CDR2 SVGAGI. DNA for the CDR3: TGTGCCAGCAGCAGGGACAGGGGGTTTTCACCCCTCCACTTT. Translation gives CASSRDRGFSPLHF.

The count of this clone is one. The V call is TRBV11-2, the J call TRBJ1-1; 7 nucleotides align to TRBD1. Unmatched junction bases numbered 9, after V lost 4 bases and J lost 1 base. Germline values: CDR1 SGHAT, CDR2 FQNNGV. The CDR3 covers 16 residues. CDR3 loop: CASSSPSGQTNTEAFF. The CDR3 DNA reads TGTGCCAGCAGCTCGCCTTCGGGACAGACGAACACTGAAGCTTTCTTT.

The chain joins TRBV9 to TRBJ2-1; TRBD2 matches 8 bases. Germline values: CDR1 SGDLS, CDR2 YYNGEE. Unmatched junction bases numbered 7, after V lost 0 bases and J lost 5 bases. The CDR3 spans 16 residues. CDR3 sequence reads: CASSVEAGAFDNEQFF. The DNA of the CDR3 is TGTGCCAGCAGCGTAGAAGCGGGGGCCTTTGACAATGAGCAGTTCTTC.

The V and J genes are TRBV28 and TRBJ2-1; D possibly corresponds to TRBD2 (6 bases). Per germline, CDR1 MDHEN and CDR2 SYDVKM. The CDR3 loop spans 15 amino acids. V shed 3 bases and J shed 9 bases, with 18 bases lying between them. CDR3 residues: CASSLGGVKRGEQFF. The CDR3 DNA reads TGTGCCAGCAGTTTGGGCGGGGTCAAACGGGGTGAGCAGTTCTTC.

V usage is TRBV19 and J usage is TRBJ2-1, with 11 nucleotides matching TRBD2. V was pared by 2 bases and J by 9 bases, with 3 bases of the junction left unmatched. The CDR3 runs to 14 residues. From germline, CDR1 is LNHDA and CDR2 SQIVND (reference sequence). The CDR3 nucleotides read TGTGCCAGTAGTATAAAACTAGCGGGGGTTGAGCAGTTCTTC. As protein: CASSIKLAGVEQFF.

There are a few counts of this clone. This chain's CDR3 is CASSLGQGKDYEQYF. CDR3 coding DNA: TGTGCCAGCAGTTTGGGCCAGGGGAAGGACTACGAGCAGTACTTC. The chain couples TRBV27 to TRBJ2-7; the D gene is possibly TRBD1 (6 bases). V dropped 3 bases and J dropped 3 bases, with 15 bases sitting between them. Looked up from germline, CDR1 is MNHEY and CDR2 is SMNVEV (reference sequence). The CDR3 is 15 residues long.

This chain joins TRBV6-6 and TRBJ1-5; 7 bases fit TRBD1. The CDR3 runs to 13 residues. The germline CDR1 and CDR2 sequences are MNHNY and SVGAGI (reference sequence). V shed 8 bases, J shed 3 bases, and the junction held 4 bases outside the gene matches. CDR3 sequence (DNA): TGTGCCAGCCAACAGGGGTTCAATCAGCCCCAGCATTTT. Protein sequence: CASQQGFNQPQHF.

This clone was recorded only once. The genes are TRBV10-3 and TRBJ1-5, with D maybe TRBD1 (6 bases). The germline V gene encodes CDR1 ENHRY and CDR2 SYGVKD. Trimming removed 6 bases from V and 5 bases from J, with 11 bases in between. The CDR3 extends over 13 amino acids. CDR3 region: CAIRGQLDQPQHF. The CDR3 coding sequence is TGTGCCATCAGAGGACAGCTAGATCAGCCCCAGCATTTT.